The clone carrying this T cell receptor beta chain was seen a handful of times. This specimen belongs to a study of T cells after yellow fever vaccination. Germline-derived CDR1 and CDR2 are MGHRA and YSYEKL. The CDR3 covers 16 residues. Between the trimmed V and J ends, which lost 4 bases and 6 bases, there was a span of 21 bases. A single record per CDR3 protein comes from TCRdb applying MiXCR to the 5' RACE reads. The sample includes about 350,000 distinct CDR3 sequences, roughly 4.3% of them seen just once. The chain recombines TRBV4-1 with TRBJ1-2, with a weak D call TRBD1 (5 bases). The sequenced sample was PBMCs, obtained 5 days after the yellow fever booster vaccination. The TCR comes from a man between 18 and 29 years old who received the YFV17D yellow fever vaccine. The CDR3 protein is CASSPPWGTEYDGYTF. The CDR3, as DNA: TGCGCCAGCAGCCCACCGTGGGGGACGGAGTATGATGGCTACACCTTC.